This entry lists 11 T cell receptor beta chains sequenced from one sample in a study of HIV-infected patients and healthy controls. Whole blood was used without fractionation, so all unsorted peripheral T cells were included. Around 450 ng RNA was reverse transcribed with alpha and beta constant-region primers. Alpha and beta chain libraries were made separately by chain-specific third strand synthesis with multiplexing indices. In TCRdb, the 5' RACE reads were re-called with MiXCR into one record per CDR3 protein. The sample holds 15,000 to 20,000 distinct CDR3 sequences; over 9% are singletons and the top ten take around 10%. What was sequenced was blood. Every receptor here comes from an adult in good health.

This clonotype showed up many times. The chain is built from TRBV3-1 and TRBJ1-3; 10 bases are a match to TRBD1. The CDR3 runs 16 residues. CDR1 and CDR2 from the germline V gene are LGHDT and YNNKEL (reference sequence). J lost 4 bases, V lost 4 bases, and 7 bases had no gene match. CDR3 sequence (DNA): TGTGCCAGCAGCCTTGGACAGGGGGACTCCGGAAACACCATATATTTT. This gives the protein CASSLGQGDSGNTIYF.

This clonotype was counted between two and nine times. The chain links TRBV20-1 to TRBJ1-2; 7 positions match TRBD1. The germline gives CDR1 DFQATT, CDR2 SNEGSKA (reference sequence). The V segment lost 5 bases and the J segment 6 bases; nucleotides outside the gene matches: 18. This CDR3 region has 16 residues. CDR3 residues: CSADLKTGEVPDGYTF. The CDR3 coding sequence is TGCAGTGCTGATCTTAAAACAGGGGAAGTCCCGGATGGCTACACCTTC.

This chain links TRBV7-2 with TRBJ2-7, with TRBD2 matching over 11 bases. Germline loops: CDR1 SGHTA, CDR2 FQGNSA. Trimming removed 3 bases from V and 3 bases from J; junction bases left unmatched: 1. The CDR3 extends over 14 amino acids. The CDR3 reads CASSFSGGDYEQYF. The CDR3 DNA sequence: TGTGCCAGCAGCTTTAGCGGGGGGGACTACGAGCAGTACTTC.

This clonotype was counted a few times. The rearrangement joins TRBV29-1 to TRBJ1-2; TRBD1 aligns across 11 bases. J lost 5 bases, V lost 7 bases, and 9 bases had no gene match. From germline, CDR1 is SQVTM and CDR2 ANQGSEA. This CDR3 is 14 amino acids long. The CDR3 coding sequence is TGCAGCGCTGGACAGGGGGCGAGGCAGTATGGCTACACCTTC. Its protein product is CSAGQGARQYGYTF.

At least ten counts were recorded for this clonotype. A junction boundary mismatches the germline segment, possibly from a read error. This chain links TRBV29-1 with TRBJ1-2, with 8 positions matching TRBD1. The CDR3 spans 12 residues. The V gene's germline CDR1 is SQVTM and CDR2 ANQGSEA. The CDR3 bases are TGCAGCGCCGGAGCGGACAGGGTATTCTCATACTTC. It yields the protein CSAGADRVFSYF.

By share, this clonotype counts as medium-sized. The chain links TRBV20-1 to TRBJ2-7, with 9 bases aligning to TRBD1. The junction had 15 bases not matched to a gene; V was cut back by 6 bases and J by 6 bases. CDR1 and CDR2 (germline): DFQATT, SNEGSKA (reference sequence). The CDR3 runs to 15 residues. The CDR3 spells CSAISGTGFLGEQYF. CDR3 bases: TGCAGTGCGATCTCCGGGACAGGGTTTCTTGGCGAGCAGTACTTC.

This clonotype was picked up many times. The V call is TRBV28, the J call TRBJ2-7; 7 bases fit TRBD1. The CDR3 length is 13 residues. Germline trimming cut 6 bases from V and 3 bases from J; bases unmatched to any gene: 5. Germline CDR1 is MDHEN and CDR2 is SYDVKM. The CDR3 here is CASSPGDSYEQYF. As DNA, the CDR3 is TGTGCCAGCAGCCCCGGGGACAGCTACGAGCAGTACTTC.

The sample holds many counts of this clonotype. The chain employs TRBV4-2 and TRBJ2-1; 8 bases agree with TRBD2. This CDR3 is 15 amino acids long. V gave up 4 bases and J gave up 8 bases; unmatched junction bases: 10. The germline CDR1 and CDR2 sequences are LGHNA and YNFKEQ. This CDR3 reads CASSPAGTRTDEQFF. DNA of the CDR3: TGTGCCAGCAGCCCCGCCGGGACTAGAACTGATGAGCAGTTCTTC.

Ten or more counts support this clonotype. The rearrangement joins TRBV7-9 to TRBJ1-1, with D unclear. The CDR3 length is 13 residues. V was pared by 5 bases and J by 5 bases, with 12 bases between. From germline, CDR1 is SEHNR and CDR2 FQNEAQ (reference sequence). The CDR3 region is CASSPSGVTEAFF. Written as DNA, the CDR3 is TGTGCCAGCAGCCCCAGCGGGGTGACTGAAGCTTTCTTT.

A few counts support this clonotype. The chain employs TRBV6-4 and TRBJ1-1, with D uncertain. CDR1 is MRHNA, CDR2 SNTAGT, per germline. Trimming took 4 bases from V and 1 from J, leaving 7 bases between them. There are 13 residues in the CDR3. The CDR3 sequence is CASSVRENTEAFF. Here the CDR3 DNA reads TGTGCCAGCAGTGTGCGGGAGAACACTGAAGCTTTCTTT.

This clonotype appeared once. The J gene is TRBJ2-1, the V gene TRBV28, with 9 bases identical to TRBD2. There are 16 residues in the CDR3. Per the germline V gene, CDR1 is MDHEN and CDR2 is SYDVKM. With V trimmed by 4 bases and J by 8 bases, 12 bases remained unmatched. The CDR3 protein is CASSSAGRGGPYEQFF. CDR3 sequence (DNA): TGTGCCAGCAGTTCCGCGGGGCGGGGGGGCCCCTATGAGCAGTTCTTC.